The 16 T cell receptor beta chains presented below share a single source sample, sequenced in a study of blood T cell repertoires in COVID-19. This table comes from immunoSEQ multiplex PCR, and its TCRdb copy is limited to in-frame clones, with some not included. The sample holds a few hundred thousand clones, about 80% seen once. The sample was peripheral blood. The receptors originated from a man aged 25 to 40 who had recovered from COVID-19.

The gene calls are TRBV5-5 and TRBJ1-2; 7 bases line up with TRBD1. Looked up from germline, CDR1 is SGHKS and CDR2 is YYEKEE (reference sequence). The ends lost 4 bases at V and 2 bases at J; junction bases unmatched: 2. The CDR3 length is 13 residues. The CDR3 nucleotides read TGTGCCAGCAGCCTGGGACAGAACTATGGCTACACCTTC. Amino acids: CASSLGQNYGYTF.

The rearrangement links TRBV7-2 to TRBJ2-2, with 8 bases lining up with TRBD2. V was clipped by 5 bases and J by 4 bases; unmatched bases: 9. This CDR3 comprises 16 residues. Germline V gives CDR1 SGHTA, CDR2 FQGNSA. CDR3 coding DNA: TGTGCCAGCAGCCCGCGGGGGGCGAGGGGCACCGGGGAGCTGTTTTTT. Amino acids: CASSPRGARGTGELFF.

This clone was seen only a few times. The J gene is TRBJ1-1, the V gene TRBV28; maybe TRBD1 (6 bases). CDR3 size: 11 residues. Germline V gene data show CDR1 as MDHEN and CDR2 as SYDVKM. V was pared by 7 bases and J by 11 bases, with 14 bases between. CDR3 nucleotide sequence: TGTGCCAGCACCTATAGGACAGCGGCTTTCTTT. It translates to CASTYRTAAFF.

CDR3 bases: TGTGCCATCAGTGACAGACAGAATAATTCACCCCTCCACTTT. Amino acids: CAISDRQNNSPLHF. The genes are TRBV10-3 and TRBJ1-6, with D perhaps matching TRBD1 (5 bases). Trimming pared 3 bases from V and 5 bases from J, leaving 8 bases between. The V gene's germline CDR1 is ENHRY and CDR2 SYGVKD. The CDR3 covers 14 residues.

This clone appeared a single time. The chain uses TRBV10-3 and TRBJ2-5; D not certain. Deletions cut 4 bases from V and 5 bases from J, with 11 bases between. This CDR3 comprises 13 residues. Germline values: CDR1 ENHRY, CDR2 SYGVKD. The CDR3 region is CAISAGDQETQYF. Here the CDR3 DNA reads TGTGCCATCAGTGCGGGTGATCAGGAGACCCAGTACTTC.

This chain uses TRBV9 with TRBJ2-2; 8 positions agree with TRBD2. CDR1 and CDR2 from the germline V gene are SGDLS and YYNGEE. The V gene end was trimmed by 7 bases and the J gene end by 6 bases; junction bases not matched to a gene: 5. This CDR3 is 13 amino acids long. The CDR3: CASPGGRSGELFF. The DNA of the CDR3 is TGTGCCAGCCCGGGGGGGCGGTCCGGGGAGCTGTTTTTT. Supplemented by reference TRBV9 and TRBJ2-2, the full variable domain reads DSGVTQTPKHLITATGQRVTLRCSPRSGDLSVYWYQQSLDQGLQFLIQYYNGEERAKGNILERFSAQQFPDLHSELNLSSLELGDSALYFCASPGGRSGELFFGEGSRLTVL.

This chain links TRBV4-1 with TRBJ1-2; D perhaps matches TRBD1 (6 bases). Germline lookup yields CDR1 MGHRA and CDR2 YSYEKL. V was cut by 4 bases and J by 12 bases, with 24 bases left in between. The CDR3 has 15 amino acids. CDR3 loop: CASSPGGGRKKGNTF. The CDR3 DNA reads TGCGCCAGCAGCCCCGGGGGGGGCAGAAAAAAAGGAAACACCTTC.

The chain has TRBV19 and TRBJ1-2; D remains ambiguous. Germline CDR1 reads LNHDA; CDR2 reads SQIVND (reference sequence). The CDR3 spans 16 residues. The ends were cut back, 6 bases at V and 0 bases at J, with 17 bases in the middle. As DNA, the CDR3 is TGTGCCAGTAGCGAGGGCAGAGAAAGGCCTAACTATGGCTACACCTTC. Translation gives CASSEGRERPNYGYTF.

A note on this clone: Within the sample, other DNA sequences also encode this same CDR3. The chain is built from TRBV12-3 or TRBV12-4 and TRBJ2-5; D is possibly TRBD2 (5 bases). This CDR3 comprises 12 residues. Trimming stripped 5 bases from V and 4 bases from J, with 8 bases between. This CDR3 reads CASSVRGETQYF. The CDR3 nucleotides read TGTGCCAGCAGTGTCCGGGGAGAGACCCAGTACTTC.

This chain connects TRBV6-5 to TRBJ2-5; D is ambiguous. V was pared by 0 bases and J by 2 bases, with 7 bases between. Germline-derived CDR1 and CDR2 are MNHEY and SVGAGI. This CDR3 is 14 amino acids long. For the CDR3, the DNA is TGTGCCAGCAGTTACTCTAACAGACAAGAGACCCAGTACTTC. Its protein is CASSYSNRQETQYF.

The chain uses TRBV6-6 and TRBJ1-5; 11 nucleotides match TRBD1. Germline CDR1 and CDR2: MNHNY and SVGAGI (reference sequence). V trimming: 5 bases; J trimming: 7 bases; junction bases outside the gene matches: 10. CDR3 length: 16 amino acids. CDR3 in amino acids: CASSMPPGQGEQPQHF. In DNA, the CDR3 is TGTGCCAGCAGTATGCCCCCGGGACAGGGGGAGCAGCCCCAGCATTTT.

The V call is TRBV6-5, the J call TRBJ2-7; 7 bases are a match to TRBD2. Unmatched junction bases numbered 13, after V lost 6 bases and J lost 5 bases. The CDR3 covers 15 residues. Germline lookup yields CDR1 MNHEY and CDR2 SVGAGI. The CDR3 protein is CASRDGGLPADEQYF. CDR3 nucleotide sequence: TGTGCCAGCAGAGACGGGGGGTTGCCGGCCGACGAGCAGTACTTC.

This rearrangement joins TRBV28 to TRBJ1-4; no firm D call. CDR3 size: 14 residues. The germline V gene has CDR1 MDHEN and CDR2 SYDVKM. V lost 3 bases to trimming and J lost 6 bases, with 11 bases between them. The CDR3 is CASSLGGFYEKLFF. The CDR3 nucleotides read TGTGCCAGCAGTTTGGGAGGGTTTTATGAAAAACTGTTTTTT.

V and J are TRBV5-4 and TRBJ1-2; TRBD1 agrees at 9 bases. Germline values: CDR1 SGHNT, CDR2 YYREEE (reference sequence). With V trimmed by 4 bases and J by 7 bases, 11 bases remained unmatched. The CDR3 length is 15 residues. CDR3 DNA: TGTGCCAGCAGCCCACCGGGACAGGGATATAGTGGCTACACCTTC. Amino acid sequence: CASSPPGQGYSGYTF. Full variable domain (remainder filled in from reference TRBV5-4 and TRBJ1-2): ETGVTQSPTHLIKTRGQQVTLRCSSQSGHNTVSWYQQALGQGPQFIFQYYREEENGRGNFPPRFSGLQFPNYSSELNVNALELDDSALYLCASSPPGQGYSGYTFGSGTRLTVV.

The chain carries TRBV2 and TRBJ2-2; weak D call: TRBD1 (5 bases). V lost 6 bases and J lost 6, with 20 bases in between. The CDR3 consists of 16 residues. The germline V gene encodes CDR1 SNHLY and CDR2 FYNNEI. The chain's CDR3 is CASRSDRMVRSGELFF. CDR3 bases: TGTGCCAGCAGGAGCGACAGAATGGTCCGGTCCGGGGAGCTGTTTTTT.

CDR3 sequence: CASSVEAGGNTIYF. CDR3 DNA sequence: TGTGCCAGCAGTGTGGAGGCTGGTGGAAACACCATATATTTT. The chain links TRBV2 to TRBJ1-3, with unresolved D. The CDR3 has 14 amino acids. Germline loops: CDR1 SNHLY, CDR2 FYNNEI. Trimming removed 4 bases from V and 3 bases from J, with 10 bases in between.